These 21 T cell receptor beta chains originate from one sample sequenced in a study of cytomegalovirus exposure and HLA in healthy donors. The PCR employed 60 Vbeta primers together with 13 Jbeta primers. Only in-frame clones appear in the TCRdb table, and some are missing; sequencing was by immunoSEQ multiplex PCR. The sample records about 240,000 clones, approximately 78% being singletons. Sequencing input: PBMCs. These receptors were taken from a boy between 10 and 17 years old in good health and CMV-seronegative.

This clone was seen a handful of times. The chain recombines TRBV6-4 with TRBJ2-3; 7 bases fit TRBD2. The CDR3 totals 15 residues. The germline gives CDR1 MRHNA, CDR2 SNTAGT. V shed 0 bases and J 5 bases; nucleotides not matched to a gene: 5. The CDR3 here is CASSDSGGEGDTQYF. The CDR3 bases are TGTGCCAGCAGTGACTCGGGCGGGGAGGGAGATACGCAGTATTTT.

The chain carries TRBV16 and TRBJ1-1; D remains ambiguous. Trimming cost V 1 base and J 5 bases, with 17 bases left between them. In germline, CDR1 is KGHSY, CDR2 FQNENV. The CDR3 is 16 amino acids. CDR3 in amino acids: CASSQYGEGEDTEAFF. CDR3 sequence (DNA): TGTGCCAGCAGCCAATATGGCGAGGGCGAGGATACTGAAGCTTTCTTT.

In this sample, this clone turned up a few times. The chain joins TRBV27 to TRBJ2-2, with D possibly being TRBD1 (5 bases). CDR1 and CDR2 from the germline V gene are MNHEY and SMNVEV (reference sequence). V was pared by 3 bases and J by 5 bases, with 16 bases between. This CDR3 spans 16 amino acids. Here the CDR3 DNA reads TGTGCCAGCAGTTTTTATCAGGGAATGGGTACCGGGGAGCTGTTTTTT. Amino acids: CASSFYQGMGTGELFF.

This chain links TRBV5-4 with TRBJ1-2; D is uncertain. The germline V gene has CDR1 SGHNT and CDR2 YYREEE (reference sequence). The CDR3 runs to 11 residues. V dropped 4 bases and J dropped 6 bases, with 7 bases sitting between them. This CDR3 reads CASSEGDGYTF. CDR3 bases: TGTGCCAGCAGCGAGGGAGATGGCTACACCTTC.

The V and J genes are TRBV4-1 and TRBJ2-5, with 13 bases aligning to TRBD2. The CDR3 length is 15 residues. Losses at the gene ends were 4 bases for V and 3 bases for J; bases not matched to a gene: 2. Germline V gene lookup returns CDR1 MGHRA and CDR2 YSYEKL. CDR3 amino acids: CASSLGTSGKETQYF. CDR3 bases: TGCGCCAGCAGCCTAGGGACTAGCGGGAAAGAGACCCAGTACTTC.

This clone was counted between two and nine times. The chain carries TRBV9 and TRBJ2-1; the D gene is possibly TRBD2 (6 bases). CDR3 length: 15 residues. V dropped 2 bases and J dropped 9 bases, with 18 bases sitting between them. The germline CDR1 and CDR2 sequences are SGDLS and YYNGEE. The CDR3 sequence: CASSVVGTGVGEQFF. CDR3 nucleotides: TGTGCCAGCAGCGTCGTGGGGACGGGGGTGGGTGAGCAGTTCTTC.

This clone occurred a few times. The genes are TRBV10-1 and TRBJ2-7, with 11 positions matching TRBD2. J gave up 2 bases and V 5 bases, and 2 bases lay outside the gene matches. Per germline, CDR1 WNHNN and CDR2 SYGVQD (reference sequence). The CDR3 is made up of 14 amino acids. The CDR3 protein is CASSRTSGPYEQYF. The CDR3, as DNA: TGCGCCAGCAGTCGGACTAGCGGGCCCTACGAGCAGTACTTC.

The rearrangement uses TRBV6-5 and TRBJ2-1; a possible D gene is TRBD1 (6 bases). The germline CDR1 and CDR2 sequences are MNHEY and SVGAGI. This CDR3 spans 15 amino acids. V was pared by 6 bases and J by 3 bases, with 15 bases between. The CDR3, as DNA: TGTGCCAGCAGCACAAACAGGGTACACTACAATGAGCAGTTCTTC. This encodes CASSTNRVHYNEQFF.

The chain uses TRBV11-3 and TRBJ2-3; D not certain. The CDR3 contains 13 residues. Trimming left V 4 bases short and J 2 bases short, with 7 bases between. Looked up from germline, CDR1 is SGHNT and CDR2 is YENEEA. CDR3 in DNA: TGTGCCAGCAGCTACGGTACCACAGATACGCAGTATTTT. It translates to CASSYGTTDTQYF. The variable domain in full, completed from reference TRBV11-3 and TRBJ2-3, reads EAGVVQSPRYKIIEKKQPVAFWCNPISGHNTLYWYLQNLGQGPELLIRYENEEAVDDSQLPKDRFSAERLKGVDSTLKIQPAELGDSAVYLCASSYGTTDTQYFGPGTRLTVL.

The chain carries TRBV5-1 and TRBJ1-2; 7 bases agree with TRBD1. The V and J ends lost 4 bases and 6 bases, in that order; junction bases with no gene match: 9. Germline V gene sequence: CDR1 SGHRS, CDR2 YFSETQ. This CDR3 has 14 residues. The CDR3 loop is CASSRAGQGDGYTF. The CDR3 region has the DNA TGCGCCAGCAGCCGCGCTGGGCAGGGGGATGGCTACACCTTC.

This clone was picked up one time. This chain connects TRBV5-6 to TRBJ2-3; perhaps TRBD2 as D (5 bases). The V gene's germline CDR1 is SGHDT and CDR2 YYEEEE. Trimming left V 4 bases short and J 0 bases short, with 15 bases between. The CDR3 totals 16 residues. In DNA form, the CDR3 reads TGTGCCAGCAGCGAACTAGACAAATCAAGCACAGATACGCAGTATTTT. Translation gives CASSELDKSSTDTQYF.

The chain combines TRBV5-6 with TRBJ1-1; D not certain. V gave up 1 base and J gave up 2 bases, with 9 bases separating them. Germline assignment: CDR1 SGHDT and CDR2 YYEEEE. This CDR3 is 14 amino acids long. The CDR3 is CASSLRLLNTEAFF. CDR3 bases: TGTGCCAGCAGCTTGAGACTCTTAAACACTGAAGCTTTCTTT.

The chain is built from TRBV18 and TRBJ1-6, with D perhaps TRBD1 (6 bases). The V end lost 1 base, the J end lost 5 bases, and 15 bases lay between the germline ends. Germline V gene lookup returns CDR1 KGHSH and CDR2 LQKENI. This CDR3 is built from 17 residues. The CDR3 loop reads CASSPRSWDIHNSPLHF. For the CDR3, the DNA is TGTGCCAGCTCACCACGTTCCTGGGACATCCATAATTCACCCCTCCACTTT.

This clone was seen only a few times. The sample has other DNA sequences that encode this CDR3 too. The rearrangement joins TRBV11-3 to TRBJ1-1, with a tentative D call TRBD1 (6 bases). V was shortened by 5 bases and J by 5 bases, with 15 bases between the two germline ends. Germline CDR1 SGHNT, CDR2 YENEEA. The CDR3 is made up of 14 amino acids. In nucleotides, the CDR3 is TGTGCCAGCAGCCCCCAGGGAAGGGGGACTGAAGCTTTCTTT. Translation: CASSPQGRGTEAFF.

CDR3 sequence: CASSSQGTGLDGYTF. In DNA form, the CDR3 reads TGCGCCAGCAGCTCTCAGGGGACAGGGTTGGACGGCTACACCTTC. The chain is built from TRBV5-1 and TRBJ1-2; TRBD1 matches 9 bases. Losses at the gene ends were 3 bases for V and 8 bases for J; bases not matched to a gene: 11. This CDR3 contains 15 residues. Germline values: CDR1 SGHRS, CDR2 YFSETQ.

V and J are TRBV27 and TRBJ2-1; TRBD2 agrees at 12 bases. V dropped 5 bases and J dropped 0; count of bases not matched to a gene: 2. Germline V gene data show CDR1 as MNHEY and CDR2 as SMNVEV (reference sequence). The CDR3 runs to 16 residues. For the CDR3, the DNA is TGTGCCAGCAGTCCGACTAGCGGGGGCTCCTACAATGAGCAGTTCTTC. Translated: CASSPTSGGSYNEQFF.

This chain joins TRBV5-1 and TRBJ1-2; the D is unclear. The CDR3 loop spans 14 amino acids. CDR1 and CDR2 from the germline V gene are SGHRS and YFSETQ. The ends were cut back, 2 bases at V and 8 bases at J, with 16 bases in the middle. The CDR3 loop is CASSLTHPEGGYTF. In DNA form, the CDR3 reads TGCGCCAGCAGCTTAACGCATCCGGAGGGAGGCTACACCTTC.

In its sample, this clone was seen once. V usage is TRBV25-1 and J usage is TRBJ1-6; no firm D call. Germline CDR1 reads MGHDK; CDR2 reads SYGVNS. Trimming took off 6 bases at V and 7 bases at J, with 16 bases between the two ends. This CDR3 region has 15 residues. The DNA of the CDR3 is TGTGCCAGCAGCATTCCCCCACAGCCCAATTCACCCCTCCACTTT. Encoded protein: CASSIPPQPNSPLHF.

This chain joins TRBV9 and TRBJ2-1, with 13 nucleotides matching TRBD2. Germline values: CDR1 SGDLS, CDR2 YYNGEE. Trimming took 2 bases from V and 7 from J; bases not matched to a gene: 9. The CDR3 runs 17 residues. The CDR3 DNA reads TGTGCCAGCAGCGTCCAATATCCGGGACTAGCGGGAAATGAGCAGTTCTTC. As protein: CASSVQYPGLAGNEQFF.

This rearrangement joins TRBV5-1 to TRBJ2-3, with D tentatively TRBD1 (5 bases). This CDR3 comprises 15 residues. CDR1 is SGHRS and CDR2 is YFSETQ in the germline V gene. The V end was cut by 1 base, the J end by 5 bases, with 14 bases between. CDR3 sequence (DNA): TGCGCCAGCAGCTTGAAAGGGGCTGCACAAGATACGCAGTATTTT. Its protein product is CASSLKGAAQDTQYF.

Concerning this clone itself: The sample holds other DNA sequences that translate to the same CDR3. The genes are TRBV27 and TRBJ1-1, with D hard to call. V lost 8 bases, J lost 0 bases, and 16 bases lay in between. The CDR3 runs 15 residues. Germline CDR1 reads MNHEY; CDR2 reads SMNVEV (reference sequence). Here the CDR3 DNA reads TGTGCCAGCTCCGAGGAGGGCACCATGAACACTGAAGCTTTCTTT. It encodes CASSEEGTMNTEAFF.